This TCR beta chain was obtained from a study of memory CD4+ T cells and cytomegalovirus serostatus. Study background: This sample comes from healthy Belgian adults, under 10 CMV seropositive, about 25 seronegative.

Original processing methods: After removing out-of-frame reads, 2,204,828 distinct TCRbeta sequences remained. Data came from immunoSEQ multiplex PCR; TCRdb stores just in-frame clones and leaves some out. V and J calls and clone size are copied from that table; D and trimming were computed from the DNA. Of some 67,000 clones in the sample, 75% to 80% were seen once. Single viable CD3+CD4+CD8-CD45RO+ cells were sorted as the memory CD4+ T cells. CD4+ T cells were isolated by positive magnetic selection. This CDR3 spans 17 amino acids. The chain combines TRBV21-1 with TRBJ1-2; the table's D gene call, TRBD1, was not cross checked with the DNA. TRBV21-1 has pseudogene status. The sample comprised memory CD4+ T cells from blood. This TCR came from an adult in good health and CMV-seropositive. The CDR3 sequence is CASSTYRVRKANYGYTF. The CDR3 region has the DNA TGTGCCAGCAGCACATACAGGGTCAGAAAGGCTAACTATGGCTACACCTTC.